This entry lists 13 T cell receptor beta chains sequenced from one sample in a study of blood T cell repertoires in COVID-19. This table comes from immunoSEQ multiplex PCR, and its TCRdb copy is limited to in-frame clones, with some not included. The sample includes approximately 210,000 clones, 80% to 90% of them seen just once. The sample comprised peripheral blood. These receptors originate from a woman in her 70s with acute or convalescent COVID-19.

The chain combines TRBV9 with TRBJ2-7; 9 positions agree with TRBD1. The CDR3 has 14 residues. With 4 bases clipped from V and 6 bases from J, the junction kept 8 bases outside the gene matches. Germline CDR1 reads SGDLS; CDR2 reads YYNGEE. CDR3 nucleotides: TGTGCCAGCAGCTTCCGGGACAGGGTAGGCGAGCAGTACTTC. Translating it yields CASSFRDRVGEQYF.

The chain employs TRBV3-1 (or the pseudogene TRBV3-2) and TRBJ2-7; 10 positions match TRBD1. CDR3 size: 16 residues. Germline V gene data show CDR1 as LGHDT and CDR2 as YNNKEL (reference sequence). Germline trimming cut 4 bases from V and 3 bases from J; bases unmatched to any gene: 9. The CDR3 reads CASSRYPGQGNYEQYF. Written as DNA, the CDR3 is TGTGCCAGCAGCCGATACCCGGGACAGGGGAACTACGAGCAGTACTTC.

V is TRBV7-8 and J is TRBJ2-3, with D perhaps matching TRBD2 (5 bases). The V end was cut by 0 bases, the J end by 1 base, with 5 bases between. Germline CDR1 SGHVS, CDR2 FQNEAQ. The CDR3 totals 14 residues. The CDR3 sequence: CASSLAGGTDTQYF. The CDR3 bases are TGTGCCAGCAGCTTAGCGGGAGGCACAGATACGCAGTATTTT.

This chain links TRBV6-6 with TRBJ2-1, with 12 positions matching TRBD1. CDR1 MNHNY and CDR2 SVGAGI come from the germline V gene (reference sequence). The CDR3 loop spans 15 amino acids. V gave up 7 bases and J gave up 7 bases; unmatched junction bases: 8. CDR3 coding DNA: TGTGCCAGCATTCAACGGGACAGGGGGCGAAATGAGCAGTTCTTC. Translation: CASIQRDRGRNEQFF.

The chain combines TRBV27 with TRBJ2-3, with 10 bases matching TRBD2. Germline V gene lookup returns CDR1 MNHEY and CDR2 SMNVEV (reference sequence). J was trimmed by 1 base and V by 6 bases; bases with no gene match: 10. CDR3 length: 17 amino acids. The CDR3 protein is CASRPLVAGGRTDTQYF. The DNA of the CDR3 is TGTGCCAGCAGACCTCTCGTAGCGGGGGGCCGCACAGATACGCAGTATTTT.

The V gene is TRBV5-5, the J gene TRBJ2-7; 8 bases fit TRBD1. There are 13 residues in the CDR3. CDR1 and CDR2 from the germline V gene are SGHKS and YYEKEE (reference sequence). V shed 0 bases and J 8 bases; nucleotides not matched to a gene: 4. CDR3 protein: CASSLDDRGQQYF. The CDR3 DNA reads TGTGCCAGCAGCTTGGATGACAGGGGACAGCAGTACTTC.

V is TRBV11-1 and J is TRBJ2-7, with D perhaps TRBD1 (6 bases). This CDR3 comprises 13 residues. Per the germline V gene, CDR1 is SGHAT and CDR2 is FQDESV (reference sequence). The V end lost 1 base, the J end lost 3 bases, and 7 bases lay between the germline ends. The CDR3 DNA reads TGTGCCAGCAGCTTAGGACAGGACTACGAGCAGTACTTC. Translated: CASSLGQDYEQYF.

The rearrangement links TRBV19 to TRBJ2-5, with a weak D call TRBD2 (5 bases). The CDR3 totals 13 residues. CDR1 LNHDA and CDR2 SQIVND come from the germline V gene (reference sequence). Trimming left V 2 bases short and J 4 bases short, with 8 bases between. This chain's CDR3 is CASSITRGETQYF. The CDR3 coding sequence is TGTGCCAGTAGTATAACCCGGGGAGAGACCCAGTACTTC.

The V call is TRBV11-2, the J call TRBJ1-1; 10 bases are a match to TRBD1. Germline CDR1 and CDR2: SGHAT and FQNNGV. CDR3 length: 18 residues. Losses at the gene ends were 2 bases for V and 3 bases for J; bases not matched to a gene: 12. The CDR3 is CASSLWIGTGVFDTEAFF. CDR3 coding DNA: TGTGCCAGCAGCTTATGGATTGGGACAGGGGTATTCGACACTGAAGCTTTCTTT.

J is TRBJ2-5 and V is TRBV7-2, with 9 bases matching TRBD2. Germline loops: CDR1 SGHTA, CDR2 FQGNSA. The CDR3 covers 15 residues. V lost 5 bases to trimming and J lost 6 bases; unmatched junction nucleotides: 10. The CDR3 protein is CASSAGLAGLKTQYF. CDR3 in DNA: TGTGCCAGCAGCGCGGGACTAGCTGGGTTGAAGACCCAGTACTTC.

The chain joins TRBV4-1 to TRBJ2-2, with 10 bases fitting TRBD1. After removal of 7 bases from V and 7 bases from J, the junction contained 21 bases not matched to a gene. Germline V gives CDR1 MGHRA, CDR2 YSYEKL. CDR3 length: 19 amino acids. The CDR3 region is CASTLFPPAGTGVSGELFF. DNA of the CDR3: TGCGCCAGCACCCTATTTCCTCCCGCCGGGACAGGGGTTAGCGGGGAGCTGTTTTTT.

The chain combines TRBV27 with TRBJ2-5; 7 bases are shared with TRBD1. V lost 2 bases to trimming and J lost 6 bases; unmatched junction nucleotides: 3. Per germline, CDR1 MNHEY and CDR2 SMNVEV (reference sequence). This CDR3 is 13 amino acids long. CDR3 loop: CASSLIQGKTQYF. As DNA, the CDR3 is TGTGCCAGCAGTTTAATACAGGGGAAGACCCAGTACTTC.

V is TRBV6-4 and J is TRBJ2-3; 8 bases line up with TRBD1. Germline V lookup: CDR1 MRHNA, CDR2 SNTAGT. Unmatched junction bases numbered 7, after V lost 6 bases and J lost 2 bases. The CDR3 sequence is 15 residues long. The chain's CDR3 is CASRRDRSPTDTQYF. CDR3 sequence (DNA): TGTGCCAGCAGACGGGACAGGAGTCCCACAGATACGCAGTATTTT.